This record covers a single T cell receptor beta chain. Its specificity is unknown. Germline trimming cut 2 bases from V and 5 bases from J; bases unmatched to any gene: 11. The CDR3 sequence is 16 residues long. Germline lookup yields CDR1 SGHTA and CDR2 FQGTGA. Each cell subset's genomic DNA was divided evenly among several immunoSEQ plates. The assay was immunoSEQ multiplex PCR, and TCRdb's table has in-frame clones only and misses some. The sample lists 170,000 or so clones; approximately 62% were seen once. The data were taken from a study of shared clonotypes between healthy human individuals. Study conclusions and caveats: Clonotypes shared by all four donors outscored non-shared clonotypes in generation probability. A handful of donors showed sharing of about 5.5% of naive CD4 clonotypes. Incompleteness in sorted-subset sequencing, despite large depth, was shown by rarefaction.

This sequence was found in a man between 25 and 39 years old in good health. The chain employs TRBV7-3 and TRBJ2-5; 7 nucleotides match TRBD2. The sample comprised memory CD4+ T cells sorted from blood. Documented subset: CD45RA-negative fraction. CDR3 in DNA: TGTGCCAGCAGCTTAGGCGGGGGACCCCCGGGGGAGACCCAGTACTTC. This encodes CASSLGGGPPGETQYF.